This TCR beta chain stems from a study of blood T cell repertoires in COVID-19. Study context: The origin of the acute and convalescent COVID-19 samples was the United States, Italy and Spain. From T cells, B-cell-depleted T cells, or PBMCs came the material, which was cDNA or gDNA.

There are 13 residues in the CDR3. The V gene lost 4 bases and the J gene lost 7 bases, with 11 bases spanning the gap. Germline V gene data show CDR1 as SGHTA and CDR2 as FQGNSA. Authors' data handling: Estimates of nucleated cell counts were drawn from the amplification of reference gene primers. Assay: immunoSEQ multiplex PCR; the TCRdb copy retains only in-frame clones and omits some. V and J calls and clone size come straight from that table; D and trimming were deduced from the DNA. The sample shows over 60,000 clones, 70% to 90% of them seen only once. The chain carries TRBV7-2 and TRBJ1-5; D not resolved. The TCR originated in a man between 65 and 79 years old with active or convalescent COVID-19. The sample consisted of peripheral blood. CDR3 sequence reads: CASSSSSSQPQHF. As DNA, the CDR3 is TGTGCCAGCAGCTCTTCGTCTTCCCAGCCCCAGCATTTT.